This record concerns one TCR beta chain sequence. It has no known antigen specificity. Within one base of it there is no much larger clone, and no base qualities were kept. As encoded in the germline V gene (reference sequence), CDR1 is DFQATT while CDR2 is SNEGSKA. V drops 3 bases and J drops 4 bases, leaving 10 bases in between. The CDR3 runs 13 amino acids, cysteine and phenylalanine included. Kept here is only the CDR3 DNA, which spans 39 bases and is read in frame from base 1. These data are taken from a study of vaccination and CD4 T cells after COVID-19 (dated by TCRdb to the early 2020s). Background on the whole study: Convalescent patients had a positive SARS-CoV-2 result on nasal swab PCR, and of these patients, several had mild disease and one had severe disease. Control cultures used a CEFX viral epitope pool as positive control, an HIV-1 Nef peptide pool as negative control, or no peptide. Participants got two doses of the Pfizer-BioNTech BNT162b2 vaccine (n=8) or two doses of the Moderna mRNA-1273 vaccine (n=2). Culture stimuli were overlapping spike peptide pools from SARS-CoV-2 and from the common cold coronaviruses HCoV-NL63, HCoV-OC43 and HCoV-229E. A few convalescent patients were sampled both early after vaccination (day 14) and late after vaccination (days 161 to 241). Post-vaccine blood samples were collected a median of about 69 days after the second vaccine dose, ranging from about 14 to 241 days. In roughly 11 COVID-19 convalescent patients and a few infection-naive healthy vaccine recipients, the spike-specific CD4+ TCR repertoire before mRNA vaccination was compared with the repertoire after mRNA vaccination. Post-COVID blood samples were collected from convalescent patients a median of approximately 100 days after diagnosis, with a range of roughly 30 to 161 days. In the convalescent cohort there were six males and four females, among whom were two Hispanic individuals, seven Caucasians, two Asians and one multiracial person. Summary of the overall study and its limitations: Of the vaccine-specific clones found in convalescent patients, nearly all (304 of 307) were mono-reactive for SARS-CoV-2 spike instead of being cross-reactive with common cold coronaviruses. Only a relatively small number of convalescent patients were included in the study, and early timepoints following natural infection were not analyzed. Among the post-vaccine SARS-CoV-2-reactive clones in convalescent patients, a median approximately 86% showed up only after vaccination, which suggests vaccine-specific priming. Although the median number of SARS-CoV-2-reactive clonotypes went up from roughly 22 after infection to some 37 after vaccination, the increase was not significant.

Library prep was done by PCR. TCR sequencing of DNA from cultured CD4+ T cells used the Oncomine TCR Beta short-read assay at the Johns Hopkins FTIC core. Genomic DNA was extracted from the cultured CD4+ T cells with the QIAamp micro DNA kit. Oncomine TCR Beta libraries from cultured CD4+ T cells were pooled using unique dual indexes and sequenced on an Illumina iSeq 100. As for how the authors treated the data: Non-productive sequences were filtered out, and CDR3s that did not start with C, did not end with F or W, or were shorter than 7 amino acids were discarded. Antigen-specific clonotypes were identified with the MANAFEST web application by comparing peptide-stimulated wells with reference and other culture wells. To be called positive, a clone needed an FDR below 0.05, an odds ratio above 5, and a productive frequency above 0.1% in at least two of three replicate wells. A clonotype counted as cross-reactive if it showed significant expansion both in the SARS-CoV-2 spike wells and in at least one common cold coronavirus spike condition. Using R version 3.6.1, CDR3 homology was evaluated through Levenshtein distances (stringdist) along with unrooted phylogenetic trees (ape). TCRdb reworked the public reads: Q25 trimming with fastp, MiXCR clone assembly, productive beta chains retained. Rows are combined by CDR3 protein, so each entry shows the most common genes and DNA. These V and J calls are TCRdb output, not the study's own analysis. In all, the sample holds about 25,000 distinct CDR3 sequences, and 28% of those were seen once. Together, the top ten hold just over 7% of the sample.

Reading the label with the study, this specimen's time point is: late sampling 161 to 241 days after vaccination in three convalescent patients. This specimen's treatment or condition label, per the study, means: 10-day PBMC culture with coronavirus spike peptide pools or control peptides (ViraFEST assay). The ViraFEST assay, used in the study, expanded antigen-specific T cells with peptide pools and then identified the expanded clonotypes through TCR sequencing. The convalescent patients' positive SARS-CoV-2 PCR tests fell between March and December 2020, which was before the Alpha, Beta and Delta variants emerged in the United States. Each well held approximately 2 million PBMCs cultured in IMDM containing roughly 5% human AB serum and around 10 IU/ml IL-2, with about 9.4 ug/ml peptide pools added. On days 3 and 7, half of the culture medium was replaced with fresh IL-2-containing medium. Once the cells had been in culture for approximately 10 days, the EasySep CD4+ T cell isolation kit was used to isolate CD4+ T cells by negative selection. Ficoll-Paque Plus gradient centrifugation was used to isolate PBMCs from whole blood, and the isolated PBMCs were then either used fresh or cryopreserved at -140C. In general, triplicate wells were set up for every culture condition.

This chain is built from TRBV20-1 and TRBJ2-1; the D gene lacks a confident call. Source: CD4+ T cells from blood, cultured in vitro, taken about 7 months after SARS-CoV-2 vaccination. The clonotype originates from a human donor who had recovered from COVID-19. This receptor carries the CDR3 CSARNSLYNEQFF. The bases read TGCAGTGCTAGGAATTCCCTTTACAATGAGCAGTTCTTC.